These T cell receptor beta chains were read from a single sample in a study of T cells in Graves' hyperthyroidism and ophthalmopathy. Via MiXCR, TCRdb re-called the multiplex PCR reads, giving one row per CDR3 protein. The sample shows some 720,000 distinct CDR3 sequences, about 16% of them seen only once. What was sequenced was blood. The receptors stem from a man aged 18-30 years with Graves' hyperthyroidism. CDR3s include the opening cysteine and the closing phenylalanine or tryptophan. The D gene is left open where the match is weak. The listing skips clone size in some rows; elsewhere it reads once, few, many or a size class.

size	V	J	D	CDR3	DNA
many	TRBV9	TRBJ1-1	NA	CASSVSVKLKNTEAFF	TGTGCCAGCAGCGTATCTGTTAAGCTAAAGAACACTGAAGCTTTCTTT
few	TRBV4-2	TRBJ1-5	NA	CASSQDEGGDQPQHF	TGTGCCAGCAGCCAAGATGAGGGAGGAGATCAGCCCCAGCATTTT
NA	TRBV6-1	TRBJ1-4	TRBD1	CASSARTGSNEKLFF	TGTGCCAGCAGTGCGCGGACAGGGTCCAATGAAAAACTGTTTTTT
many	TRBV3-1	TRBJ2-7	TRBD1	CASSQAPTGRGHEQYF	TGTGCCAGCAGCCAAGCTCCGACAGGGAGAGGGCACGAGCAGTACTTC
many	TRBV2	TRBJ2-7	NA	CASRDTSGTYEQYF	TGTGCCAGCAGGGACACCTCCGGGACCTACGAGCAGTACTTC
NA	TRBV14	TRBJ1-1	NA	CASSQWEGETEAFF	TGTGCCAGCAGCCAGTGGGAAGGGGAAACTGAAGCTTTCTTT
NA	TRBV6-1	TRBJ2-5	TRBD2	CASSQSGRVRETQYF	TGTGCCAGCAGTCAAAGCGGGAGGGTTCGGGAGACCCAGTACTTC
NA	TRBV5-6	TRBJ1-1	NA	CASRRDWGGTEAFF	TGTGCCAGCAGGAGAGACTGGGGGGGCACTGAAGCTTTCTTT
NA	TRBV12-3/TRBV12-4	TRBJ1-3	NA	CASRLTWGGNTIYF	TGTGCCAGCAGACTGACATGGGGGGGAAACACCATATATTTT
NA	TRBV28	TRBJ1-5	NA	CASSGGLGAQHF	TGTGCCAGCTCGGGGGGGCTCGGGGCCCAGCATTTT
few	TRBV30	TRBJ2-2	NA	CAWSRDTGELFF	TGTGCCTGGAGTAGGGACACCGGGGAGCTGTTTTTT
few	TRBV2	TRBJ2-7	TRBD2	CASSEWGGEQYF	TGTGCCAGCAGTGAATGGGGGGGCGAGCAGTACTTC
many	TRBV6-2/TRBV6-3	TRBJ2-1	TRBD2	CAGGTSGRIGEQFF	TGTGCCGGAGGGACTAGCGGGAGGATAGGTGAGCAGTTCTTC
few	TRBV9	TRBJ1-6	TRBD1	CASSASGGSSSPLHF	TGTGCCAGCAGCGCCTCAGGGGGCTCCAGTTCACCCCTCCACTTT
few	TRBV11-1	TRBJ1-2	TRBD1	CASSPNKDRDSTF	TGTGCCAGCAGCCCGAACAAGGACAGGGACTCCACCTTC
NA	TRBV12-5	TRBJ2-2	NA	CASGSVQVTGTGELFF	TGTGCTAGTGGTTCGGTACAGGTCACCGGAACCGGGGAGCTGTTTTTT
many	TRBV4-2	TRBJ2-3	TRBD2	CASSQESTGLAGPDTQYF	TGTGCCAGCAGCCAAGAGTCGACGGGACTAGCGGGGCCAGATACGCAGTATTTT
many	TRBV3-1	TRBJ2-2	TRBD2	CASNIAGGARGITGELFF	TGTGCCAGCAATATAGCGGGAGGTGCCCGCGGGATCACCGGGGAGCTGTTTTTT
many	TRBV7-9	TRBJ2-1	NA	CASSSPPKPEFF	TGTGCCAGCAGCTCCCCCCCAAAGCCCGAGTTCTTC
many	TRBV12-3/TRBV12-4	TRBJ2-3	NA	CASSSPGFRGTDTQYF	TGTGCCAGCAGTTCCCCGGGATTCCGGGGCACAGATACGCAGTATTTT
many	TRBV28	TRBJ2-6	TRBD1	CASSFKGAGSGANVLTF	TGTGCCAGCAGTTTTAAGGGGGCCGGCTCTGGGGCCAACGTCCTGACTTTC
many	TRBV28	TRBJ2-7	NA	CASSGRGGRTYEQYF	TGTGCCAGCAGTGGTAGGGGGGGTCGAACCTACGAGCAGTACTTC
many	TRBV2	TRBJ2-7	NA	CASSWGSGYEQYF	TGTGCCAGCAGTTGGGGGAGCGGCTACGAGCAGTACTTC
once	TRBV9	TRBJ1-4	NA	CASSSYVDEKLFF	TGTGCCAGCAGCTCCTATGTCGATGAAAAACTGTTTTTT
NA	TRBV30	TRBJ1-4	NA	CAWSKGSDEELFF	TGTGCCTGGAGTAAAGGTAGTGATGAAGAACTGTTTTTT
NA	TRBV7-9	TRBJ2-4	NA	CASSLQLPGDIQYF	TGTGCCAGCAGCTTACAGCTCCCGGGGGACATTCAGTACTTC
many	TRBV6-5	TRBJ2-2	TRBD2	CASSYPSGRGTGELFF	TGTGCCAGCAGTTACCCCAGCGGGAGAGGCACCGGGGAGCTGTTTTTT
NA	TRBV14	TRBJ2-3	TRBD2	CASSHRAGGTADTQYF	TGTGCCAGCAGCCACAGAGCGGGGGGGACGGCAGATACGCAGTATTTT
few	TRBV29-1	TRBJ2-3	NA	CSAYGGSTDTQYF	TGCAGCGCTTATGGGGGGAGCACAGATACGCAGTATTTT
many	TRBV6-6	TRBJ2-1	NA	CASSYSGERDEQFF	TGTGCCAGCAGTTACTCGGGGGAGCGGGATGAGCAGTTCTTC
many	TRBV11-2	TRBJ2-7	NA	CASRRQGTRAYEQYF	TGTGCCAGCAGACGACAGGGGACTAGAGCCTACGAGCAGTACTTC
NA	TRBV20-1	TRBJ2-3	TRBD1	CSASSGTSGQLDTQYF	TGCAGTGCTAGTAGTGGGACCTCGGGACAGTTAGATACGCAGTATTTT
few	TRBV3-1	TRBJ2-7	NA	CASSPASAASSYEQYF	TGTGCCAGCAGCCCCGCTAGCGCGGCTAGCTCCTACGAGCAGTACTTC
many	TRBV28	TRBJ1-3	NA	CASSSRQVWNTIYF	TGTGCCAGCAGTTCCCGACAGGTTTGGAACACCATATATTTT
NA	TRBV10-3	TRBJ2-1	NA	CAAAGAEYNEQFF	TGTGCGGCTGCGGGGGCAGAATACAATGAGCAGTTCTTC
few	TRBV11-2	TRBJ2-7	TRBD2	CASSLSGGRTSLYEQYF	TGTGCCAGCAGCTTATCGGGCGGGAGGACCTCTTTATACGAGCAGTACTTC
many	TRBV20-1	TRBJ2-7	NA	CSANPLGEQYF	TGCAGTGCCAATCCCCTCGGCGAGCAGTACTTC
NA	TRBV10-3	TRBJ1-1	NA	CAISEQGTGEAFF	TGTGCCATCAGTGAGCAAGGGACCGGTGAAGCTTTCTTT
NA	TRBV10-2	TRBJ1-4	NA	CARFGGRWEKLFF	TGCGCCAGATTCGGGGGGCGATGGGAAAAACTGTTTTTT
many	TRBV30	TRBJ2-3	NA	CAWSVPRTDTQYF	TGTGCCTGGAGTGTCCCACGCACAGATACGCAGTATTTT
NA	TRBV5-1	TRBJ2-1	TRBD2	CASTPVAGAYNEQFF	TGCGCCAGCACCCCGGTGGCGGGAGCGTACAATGAGCAGTTCTTC
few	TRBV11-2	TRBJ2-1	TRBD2	CASSLVASGSYEQFF	TGTGCCAGCAGCTTAGTGGCTAGCGGGAGCTATGAGCAGTTCTTC
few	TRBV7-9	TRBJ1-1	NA	CASSLANRWGGQNTEAFF	TGTGCCAGCAGCTTAGCAAACCGCTGGGGTGGGCAGAACACTGAAGCTTTCTTT
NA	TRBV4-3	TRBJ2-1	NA	CASSQVLGNYNEQFF	TGCGCCAGCAGCCAAGTCCTAGGCAACTACAATGAGCAGTTCTTC
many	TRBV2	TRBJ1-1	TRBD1	CASSDTRGQGDTEAFF	TGTGCCAGCAGCGACACCCGCGGACAGGGGGACACTGAAGCTTTCTTT
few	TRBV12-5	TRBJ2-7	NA	CASGLGSAYEQYF	TGTGCTAGTGGTTTGGGCTCTGCCTACGAGCAGTACTTC